The 11 T cell receptor beta chains reported below all come from one sample, sequenced in a study of blood T cells in healthy people across ages (dated by TCRdb to between 2014 and 2017). The library was produced with 5' RACE. Sequenced on an Illumina HiSeq 2500. A second PCR of roughly 6 to 12 cycles was performed with a sample-barcoded 5' primer and a J-beta primer mix. TCRdb redid the processing of the public reads, applying fastp at Q25 and MiXCR, and retained in-frame beta chains. CDR3 protein duplicates are merged, each entry listing the most common genes and DNA. The table for this sample lists 1.5 million to 2 million distinct CDR3 sequences; 34% of them were counted only once. The ten biggest clones cover 11% of the sample. The sequencing input was blood. These receptors all come from a woman in her twenties or thirties in good health.

In regard to this clonotype: This clone may be a read error of a much larger clone one base away. The chain has TRBV27 and TRBJ2-7, with 11 bases that match TRBD2. Germline assignment: CDR1 MNHEY and CDR2 SMNVEV (reference sequence). The CDR3 contains 15 residues. The CDR3 here is CAGSTLTSGTDEQYF. For the CDR3, the DNA is TGTGCCGGCAGTACGCTGACTAGCGGGACTGACGAGCAGTACTTC.

Concerning this clonotype itself: At one end, the junction sequence differs from germline, possibly due to a read error. The chain has TRBV20-1 and TRBJ2-7; TRBD1 matches 8 bases. The germline V gene encodes CDR1 DFQATT and CDR2 SNEGSKA (reference sequence). There are 15 residues in the CDR3. Here the CDR3 reads CCAPRRQGASYEQYF. CDR3 sequence (DNA): TGCTGTGCTCCTCGCCGGCAGGGGGCCTCCTACGAGCAGTACTTC.

The genes are TRBV27 and TRBJ1-5; D is undetermined. Germline CDR1 is MNHEY and CDR2 is SMNVEV (reference sequence). The CDR3 is 15 amino acids. V lost 0 bases to trimming and J lost 0 bases, with 6 bases between them. The CDR3 loop is CASSLSKLSNQPQHF. In DNA form, the CDR3 reads TGTGCCAGCAGTTTATCGAAACTTAGCAATCAGCCCCAGCATTTT.

This clonotype turned up a few times. V and J are TRBV5-1 and TRBJ2-7, with D possibly being TRBD1 (6 bases). The germline V gene encodes CDR1 SGHRS and CDR2 YFSETQ. V was pared by 5 bases and J by 0 bases, with 15 bases between. The CDR3 runs 15 residues. The CDR3 loop is CASRPGTTDSYEQYF. The CDR3, as DNA: TGCGCCAGCAGGCCCGGGACAACCGACTCCTACGAGCAGTACTTC.

As regards this clonotype: The germline gene is not matched at one end of the junction; a read error may be the cause. The chain's CDR3 is CAGSADRAGGVYNEQFF. Written as DNA, the CDR3 is TGTGCCGGCAGCGCCGACAGAGCGGGGGGGGTCTACAATGAGCAGTTCTTC. V is TRBV9 and J is TRBJ2-1, with 10 bases identical to TRBD2. Germline loops: CDR1 SGDLS, CDR2 YYNGEE. The CDR3 has 17 residues.

This clonotype was observed a handful of times. The V gene is TRBV6-6, the J gene TRBJ2-3; a possible D gene is TRBD1 (6 bases). Germline loops: CDR1 MNHNY, CDR2 SVGAGI (reference sequence). The CDR3 has 12 amino acids. V was shortened by 10 bases and J by 2 bases, with 10 bases between the two germline ends. The CDR3 is CATTGNTDTQYF. In nucleotides, the CDR3 is TGTGCCACTACAGGGAACACAGATACGCAGTATTTT.

The CDR3 DNA reads as TGTGCCAGCAGCCCAGCCGGAAACACCGGGGAGCTGTTTTTT. This sequence encodes CASSPAGNTGELFF. The chain links TRBV7-2 to TRBJ2-2; D unclear. Germline V gene sequence: CDR1 SGHTA, CDR2 FQGNSA. The CDR3 length is 14 residues. Trimming stripped 5 bases from V and 2 bases from J, with 9 bases between.

The chain links TRBV6-4 to TRBJ1-2; perhaps TRBD1 as D (5 bases). The germline CDR1 and CDR2 sequences are MRHNA and SNTAGT. The CDR3 totals 15 residues. V gave up 6 bases and J gave up 7 bases, with 21 bases separating them. In DNA form, the CDR3 reads TGTGCCAGCAGCGACCGGTGGGGCCCCATGACTGGCTACACCTTC. It is translated as CASSDRWGPMTGYTF.

The chain recombines TRBV29-1 with TRBJ2-1, with 8 nucleotides matching TRBD2. The CDR3 length is 15 residues. The V segment lost 7 bases and the J segment 0 bases; nucleotides outside the gene matches: 8. Germline-derived CDR1 and CDR2 are SQVTM and ANQGSEA. CDR3 nucleotides: TGCAGCGCGATCTTACGGGGGGGCTCCTACAATGAGCAGTTCTTC. The encoded protein is CSAILRGGSYNEQFF.

The chain uses TRBV4-1 and TRBJ1-5; 7 bases align to TRBD1. Germline V gene lookup returns CDR1 MGHRA and CDR2 YSYEKL. The CDR3 length is 14 residues. V was clipped by 4 bases and J by 5 bases; unmatched bases: 5. The CDR3 sequence: CASSLQGQDQPQHF. DNA for the CDR3: TGCGCCAGCAGCCTACAGGGGCAGGATCAGCCCCAGCATTTT.

Only a few counts were recorded for this clonotype. CDR3 protein: CASSPVSWTVGANVLTF. CDR3 nucleotides: TGTGCCAGCAGCCCGGTTTCCTGGACGGTCGGGGCCAACGTCCTGACTTTC. The chain links TRBV12-3 or TRBV12-4 to TRBJ2-6; D is ambiguous. The CDR3 totals 17 residues. Trimming removed 6 bases from V and 4 bases from J, with 19 bases in between.